This T cell receptor (beta chain) was sequenced in a study of OX40 agonist ivuxolimab in advanced cancers. Sequencing was performed with immunoSEQ multiplex PCR; in TCRdb, only in-frame clones are kept and a portion is missing. The data contain 30,000 to 40,000 clones, roughly 80% of them singletons. The specimen was CD4+ or CD8+ T cells sorted from blood, collected in a trial of the OX40 agonist ivuxolimab. The sequence came from an adult with an advanced solid tumor such as melanoma, head and neck, liver or kidney cancer.

For the CDR3, the DNA is TGTGCCAGTACCCTCCCAGAGAGTACAGGCTACACCTTC. Translating it yields CASTLPESTGYTF. This chain uses TRBV19 with TRBJ1-2; D call uncertain. Trimming cost V 7 bases and J 8 bases, with 17 bases left between them. The V gene's germline CDR1 is LNHDA and CDR2 SQIVND (reference sequence). CDR3 size: 13 residues.